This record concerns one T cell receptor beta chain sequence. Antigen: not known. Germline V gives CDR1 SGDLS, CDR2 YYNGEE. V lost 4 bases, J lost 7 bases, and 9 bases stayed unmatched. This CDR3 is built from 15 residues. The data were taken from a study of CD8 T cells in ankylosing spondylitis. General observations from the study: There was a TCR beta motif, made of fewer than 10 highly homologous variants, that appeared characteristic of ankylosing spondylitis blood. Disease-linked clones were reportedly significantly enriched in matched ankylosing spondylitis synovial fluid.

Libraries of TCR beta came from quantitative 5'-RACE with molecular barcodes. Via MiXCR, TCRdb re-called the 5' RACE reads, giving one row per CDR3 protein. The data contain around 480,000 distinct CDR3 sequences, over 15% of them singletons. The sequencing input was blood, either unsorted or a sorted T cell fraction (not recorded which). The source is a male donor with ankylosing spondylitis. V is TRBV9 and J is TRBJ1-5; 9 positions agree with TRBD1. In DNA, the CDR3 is TGTGCCAGCAGCCCCCGGGACAGGGTGATCCAGCCCCAGCATTTT. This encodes CASSPRDRVIQPQHF. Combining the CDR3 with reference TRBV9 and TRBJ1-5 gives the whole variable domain DSGVTQTPKHLITATGQRVTLRCSPRSGDLSVYWYQQSLDQGLQFLIQYYNGEERAKGNILERFSAQQFPDLHSELNLSSLELGDSALYFCASSPRDRVIQPQHFGDGTRLSIL.